Listed below are T cell receptor beta chains from one sample, sequenced in a study of control samples from healthy donors and cancer patients. The assay was immunoSEQ multiplex PCR, and TCRdb's table has in-frame clones only and misses some. The repertoire has tens of thousands of clones, roughly 80% of them found once; the top ten carry roughly a fifth. Sequenced input: blood. These receptors all stem from a man between 25 and 39 years old in good health. CDR3s include the opening cysteine and the closing phenylalanine or tryptophan. D genes are given only for firm matches. Clone size appears in some rows only: once, few, many, or a class for an expanded clone.

length	V	D	size	J	CDR3	DNA
17	TRBV7-3	TRBD1	.	TRBJ1-6	CANRGCHPASYNSPLHF	TGTGCCAACAGGGGGTGCCACCCGGCCTCCTATAATTCACCCCTCCACTTT
16	TRBV30	TRBD2	.	TRBJ2-2	CALGGGLAGRGGELFF	TGTGCCTTGGGAGGGGGACTAGCGGGGAGAGGCGGGGAGCTGTTTTTT
16	TRBV18	.	.	TRBJ1-5	CASSPVGRPSDQPQHF	TGTGCCAGCTCACCAGTAGGGCGACCGAGCGATCAGCCCCAGCATTTT
16	TRBV5-6	TRBD2	.	TRBJ2-1	CASSPITSGADLLQFF	TGTGCCAGCAGCCCCATAACTAGCGGGGCCGACCTTTTGCAGTTCTTC
13	TRBV5-5	.	.	TRBJ2-3	CASSPQRTDTQYF	TGTGCCAGCAGCCCACAGCGCACAGATACGCAGTATTTT
14	TRBV6-6	.	.	TRBJ2-7	CASRPLTVTYEQYF	TGTGCCAGCAGGCCCTTGACAGTCACCTACGAGCAGTACTTC
15	TRBV6-5	TRBD2	.	TRBJ2-1	CASSYGASGGPLQFF	TGTGCCAGCAGTTACGGAGCTAGCGGGGGCCCTTTACAGTTCTTC
12	TRBV18	.	.	TRBJ1-5	CASSREGQPQHF	TGTGCCAGCTCACGGGAGGGTCAGCCCCAGCATTTT
15	TRBV5-5	TRBD2	.	TRBJ2-5	CASSLAAGGLETQYF	TGTGCCAGCAGCTTGGCGGCGGGGGGGCTTGAAACCCAGTACTTC
16	TRBV7-9	TRBD1	.	TRBJ1-2	CASSPDMRGLTYGYTF	TGTGCCAGCAGTCCCGACATGAGGGGGCTGACCTATGGCTACACCTTC
16	TRBV19	TRBD2	.	TRBJ2-1	CASSKRSLAERNEQFF	TGTGCCAGTAGTAAAAGGTCACTAGCGGAAAGAAATGAGCAGTTCTTC
14	TRBV6-5	.	few	TRBJ2-2	CASRGRKNTGELFF	TGTGCCAGCAGGGGCAGAAAGAACACCGGGGAGCTGTTTTTT
15	TRBV7-3	.	.	TRBJ2-2	CASSPAGPFTGELFF	TGTGCCAGCAGCCCAGCCGGGCCCTTCACCGGGGAGCTGTTTTTT
13	TRBV7-2	.	.	TRBJ1-2	CASSPRAPYGYTF	TGTGCCAGCAGCCCCAGGGCCCCCTATGGCTACACCTTC